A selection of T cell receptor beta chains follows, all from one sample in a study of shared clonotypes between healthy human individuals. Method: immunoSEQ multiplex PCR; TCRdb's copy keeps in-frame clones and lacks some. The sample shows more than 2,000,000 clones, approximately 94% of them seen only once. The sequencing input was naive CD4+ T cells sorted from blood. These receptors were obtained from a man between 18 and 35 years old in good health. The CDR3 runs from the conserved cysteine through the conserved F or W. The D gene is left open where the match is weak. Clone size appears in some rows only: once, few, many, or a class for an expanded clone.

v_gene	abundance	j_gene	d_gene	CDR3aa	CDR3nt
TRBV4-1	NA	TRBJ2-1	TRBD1	CASSQGQGTYNEQFF	TGCGCCAGCAGCCAAGGACAGGGAACCTACAATGAGCAGTTCTTC
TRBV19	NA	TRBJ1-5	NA	CASSIEGRFQHF	TGTGCCAGTAGTATAGAGGGGCGGTTCCAGCATTTT
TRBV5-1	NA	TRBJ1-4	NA	CASAWQSQGEKLFF	TGCGCCAGCGCTTGGCAGTCGCAGGGCGAAAAACTGTTTTTT
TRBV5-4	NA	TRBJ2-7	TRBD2	CASSPPGGFEQYF	TGTGCCAGCAGTCCCCCGGGGGGGTTCGAGCAGTACTTC
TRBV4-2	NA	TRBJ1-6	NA	CASSQGGRGKSPLHF	TGTGCCAGCAGCCAAGGAGGCAGGGGAAAATCACCCCTCCACTTT
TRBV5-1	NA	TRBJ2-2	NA	CASSLPVGELFF	TGCGCCAGCAGCCTGCCAGTCGGGGAGCTGTTTTTT
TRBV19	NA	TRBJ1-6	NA	CASTGDRDSPLHF	TGTGCCAGTACGGGGGATCGGGATTCACCCCTCCACTTT
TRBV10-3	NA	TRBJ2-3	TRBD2	CAISSPPGAGGWGTDTQYF	TGTGCCATCAGTTCCCCCCCTGGAGCGGGAGGTTGGGGCACAGATACGCAGTATTTT
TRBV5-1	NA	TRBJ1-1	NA	CASSLARGSATLMNTEAFF	TGCGCCAGCAGCTTGGCCAGGGGCAGTGCTACCCTCATGAACACTGAAGCTTTCTTT
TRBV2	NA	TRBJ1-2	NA	CASTDATVFYGYTF	TGTGCCAGCACCGACGCGACAGTTTTCTATGGCTACACCTTC
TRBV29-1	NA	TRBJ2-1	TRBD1	CSVKGSTGGSEQFF	TGCAGCGTTAAGGGGTCGACAGGGGGATCTGAGCAGTTCTTC
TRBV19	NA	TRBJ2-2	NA	CASIRGIGTASNTGELFF	TGTGCCAGCATACGGGGGATCGGGACAGCATCGAACACCGGGGAGCTGTTTTTT
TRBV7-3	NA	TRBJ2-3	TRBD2	CASSSSGGSTQYF	TGTGCCAGCAGCTCGTCGGGGGGTTCGACGCAGTATTTT
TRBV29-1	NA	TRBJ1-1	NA	CSVRRESTTEAFF	TGCAGCGTTCGCAGGGAATCTACCACTGAAGCTTTCTTT
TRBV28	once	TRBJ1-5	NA	CASSSTSSNQPQHF	TGTGCCAGCAGCTCCACAAGTAGCAATCAGCCCCAGCATTTT